The next 10 T cell receptor beta chains were all read from a single sample in a study of cytomegalovirus exposure and HLA in healthy donors. PCR involved 60 Vbeta and 13 Jbeta primers. The data were produced by immunoSEQ multiplex PCR, yet TCRdb's version contains in-frame clones alone and is incomplete. The sample yields roughly 130,000 clones, roughly 74% seen once. Sequenced material: PBMCs. Source of these receptors: a woman in her fifties or sixties in good health and CMV-seropositive.

The V call is TRBV19, the J call TRBJ1-6; TRBD1 might be the D (5 bases). This CDR3 is built from 15 residues. The V gene's germline CDR1 is LNHDA and CDR2 SQIVND (reference sequence). Between the trimmed V and J ends, which lost 5 bases and 5 bases, there was a span of 13 bases. CDR3 sequence reads: CASSRQGSDNSPLHF. The CDR3 DNA is TGTGCCAGTAGTCGGCAGGGATCAGATAATTCACCCCTCCACTTT.

This clone appeared a few times. The rearrangement links TRBV30 to TRBJ1-4; 7 bases are a match to TRBD1. With 5 bases clipped from V and 4 bases from J, the junction kept 10 bases outside the gene matches. The germline gives CDR1 GTSNPN, CDR2 SVGIG (reference sequence). This CDR3 has 15 amino acids. CDR3 region: CAWGDHGTVNEKLFF. CDR3 nucleotides: TGTGCCTGGGGGGACCACGGGACAGTTAATGAAAAACTGTTTTTT.

This chain uses TRBV2 with TRBJ1-2; 8 nucleotides agree with TRBD1. CDR3 length: 13 residues. After removal of 11 bases from V and 8 bases from J, the junction contained 13 bases not matched to a gene. Germline CDR1 is SNHLY and CDR2 is FYNNEI. CDR3 coding DNA: TGTGCCTGTGGGACAGGCCCCTCGGGGGGCTACACCTTC. Translated: CACGTGPSGGYTF.

V is TRBV19 and J is TRBJ1-6; 8 bases fit TRBD1. This CDR3 spans 13 amino acids. The V gene's germline CDR1 is LNHDA and CDR2 SQIVND (reference sequence). J lost 8 bases, V lost 8 bases, and 5 bases had no gene match. The CDR3 reads CASVGQDYSPLHF. DNA of the CDR3: TGTGCCAGTGTGGGACAGGACTATTCACCCCTCCACTTT. Using reference TRBV19 and TRBJ1-6 for the parts outside the CDR3, the full variable domain is DGGITQSPKYLFRKEGQNVTLSCEQNLNHDAMYWYRQDPGQGLRLIYYSQIVNDFQKGDIAEGYSVSREKKESFPLTVTSAQKNPTAFYLCASVGQDYSPLHFGNGTRLTVT.

This chain connects TRBV6-1 to TRBJ2-3; 8 bases align to TRBD2. The trim removed 8 bases at V and 3 bases at J, leaving 4 bases unmatched. CDR3 length: 13 amino acids. Germline V CDR1 and CDR2: MNHNS, SASEGT. CDR3 residues: CASGTGGTDTQYF. CDR3 sequence (DNA): TGTGCCAGCGGAACGGGGGGGACAGATACGCAGTATTTT.

In regard to this clone: A read error may account for a junction end that differs from germline. The chain uses TRBV7-2 and TRBJ1-1; 9 bases agree with TRBD1. This CDR3 has 13 amino acids. CDR1 is SGHTA and CDR2 is FQGNSA in the germline V gene. The CDR3 region is CASSTTGTGWGAF. The DNA of the CDR3 is TGTGCCAGCAGCACTACCGGGACAGGGTGGGGAGCTTTT.

The CDR3 protein is CASSAGTRLTDTQYF. In DNA form, the CDR3 reads TGTGCCAGCAGCGCCGGGACTAGGCTCACAGATACGCAGTATTTT. This chain connects TRBV5-6 to TRBJ2-3; the match to TRBD2 covers 8 bases. CDR1 and CDR2 (germline): SGHDT, YYEEEE. The CDR3 covers 15 residues. V dropped 4 bases and J dropped 2; count of bases not matched to a gene: 6.

V and J are TRBV5-5 and TRBJ2-1; tentatively, D is TRBD2 (6 bases). Germline assignment: CDR1 SGHKS and CDR2 YYEKEE (reference sequence). The ends were cut back, 1 base at V and 6 bases at J, with 8 bases in the middle. This CDR3 has 13 amino acids. DNA for the CDR3: TGTGCCAGCAGCTTGCGGGGACTCAATGAGCAGTTCTTC. Translated, it gives CASSLRGLNEQFF.

V gene TRBV4-3 combines with J gene TRBJ1-6, with D uncertain. There are 18 residues in the CDR3. Looked up from germline, CDR1 is LGHNA and CDR2 is YSLEER. V gave up 0 bases and J gave up 9 bases, with 21 bases separating them. The CDR3 nucleotides are TGCGCCAGCAGCCAAGATCCTACGCGCGGAGGAGTCAGTTCACCCCTCCACTTT. Protein product: CASSQDPTRGGVSSPLHF.

The sample holds a few counts of this clone. V and J are TRBV4-2 and TRBJ2-1; perhaps TRBD1 as D (6 bases). Per germline, CDR1 LGHNA and CDR2 YNFKEQ. The germline V and J ends were trimmed by 4 bases and 5 bases, with 15 bases remaining between them. The CDR3 loop spans 15 amino acids. CDR3 amino acids: CASSPRDTSNNEQFF. The CDR3 nucleotides read TGTGCCAGCAGCCCCCGGGACACTTCCAACAATGAGCAGTTCTTC.